The T cell receptor beta chain described here comes from a study of T cells after posttransplantation cyclophosphamide. Study findings and constraints: Recipient CMV seropositivity and CMV reactivation strongly tracked TRB clonality. Blood and skin or GI T cell repertoires showed limited TRB overlap.

The repertoire was sequenced with immunoSEQ multiplex PCR; TCRdb's copy has only in-frame clones and lacks some. This sample carries roughly 34,000 clones, none of them present only once. V was trimmed by 4 bases and J by 3 bases, leaving 16 bases between them. This CDR3 contains 15 residues. The V gene's germline CDR1 is SNHLY and CDR2 FYNNEI. This clone was seen ten or more times. Its specificity is not known. The source is a woman in her twenties or thirties in good health and a related stem cell transplant donor. Input material: PBMCs. The chain combines TRBV2 with TRBJ2-7, with a weak D call TRBD1 (6 bases). Here the CDR3 DNA reads TGTGCCAGCAGTGGGGGGCGCGGTGGATTCTACGAGCAGTACTTC. The encoded protein is CASSGGRGGFYEQYF.